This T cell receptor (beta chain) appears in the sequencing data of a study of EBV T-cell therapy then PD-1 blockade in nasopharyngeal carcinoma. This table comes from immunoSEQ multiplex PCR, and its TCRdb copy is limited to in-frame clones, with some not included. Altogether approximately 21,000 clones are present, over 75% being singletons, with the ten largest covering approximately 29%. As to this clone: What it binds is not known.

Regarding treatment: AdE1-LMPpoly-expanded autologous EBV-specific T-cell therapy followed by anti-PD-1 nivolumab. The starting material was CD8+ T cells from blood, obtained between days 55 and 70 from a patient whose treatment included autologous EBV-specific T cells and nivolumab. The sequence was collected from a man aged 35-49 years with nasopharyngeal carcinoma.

The chain's CDR3 is CASSLRLTDTQYF. CDR3 sequence (DNA): TGTGCCAGCAGTCTCCGGCTCACAGATACGCAGTATTTT. This sequence joins TRBV12-3 or TRBV12-4 and TRBJ2-3, with D uncertain. V lost 5 bases and J 2 bases, leaving 8 bases between the germline ends. The CDR3 loop spans 13 amino acids.